The 18 T cell receptor beta chains in this list originate from one sample, sequenced in a study of blood T cells in healthy people across ages. With a J-beta primer mix and a sample-barcoded 5' primer, a second PCR ran roughly 7 to 11 cycles. TCRdb redid the calling of the 5' RACE reads with MiXCR, one entry per CDR3 protein. The sample lists some 670,000 distinct CDR3 sequences, over 40% seen once, with around an eighth in the top ten. Sequenced material: blood. These receptors all stem from a woman at least 80 years old in good health.

In nucleotides, the CDR3 is TGCAGCGCCAGCCCCCCAGCGGGTCAACGGGAGACCCAGTACTTC. Translated, it gives CSASPPAGQRETQYF. The gene calls are TRBV29-1 and TRBJ2-7; TRBD2 might be the D (6 bases). The better agreement between TRBJ2-5 and the DNA end casts doubt on the J call. This CDR3 has 15 amino acids. Per the germline V gene, CDR1 is SQVTM and CDR2 is ANQGSEA.

Of note for this clonotype: This could be a read error, since a much larger clone is one nucleotide away. V is TRBV5-1 and J is TRBJ2-5, with D perhaps TRBD1 or TRBD2 (5 bases each). V lost 10 bases, J lost 11 bases, and 18 bases lay in between. Germline lookup yields CDR1 SGHRS and CDR2 YFSETQ. The CDR3 spans 11 residues. The CDR3 here is CAVRDVGEQYF. The CDR3 DNA sequence: TGCGCCGTCCGGGACGTGGGTGAGCAGTACTTC.

About this clonotype: The germline gene is not matched at one end of the junction; a read error may be the cause. This chain uses TRBV30 with TRBJ1-4; 7 bases agree with TRBD1. Germline lookup yields CDR1 GTSNPN and CDR2 SVGIG (reference sequence). This CDR3 is 16 amino acids long. The CDR3: CAWSYTRTGFNEKPFF. The CDR3 DNA reads as TGTGCCTGGAGTTATACCCGGACAGGCTTTAATGAAAAACCGTTTTTT.

Note on this clonotype: A much larger clone differs from this one at a single base, so this may be a read error. The rearrangement joins TRBV7-9 to TRBJ2-5; 8 nucleotides line up with TRBD2. V was pared by 3 bases and J by 11 bases, with 8 bases of the junction left unmatched. Germline V lookup: CDR1 SEHNR, CDR2 FQNEAQ (reference sequence). The CDR3 spans 13 residues. The chain's CDR3 is CASSLIAEREQYF. In nucleotides, the CDR3 is TGTGCCAGCAGCTTGATAGCCGAGCGGGAGCAGTACTTC.

CDR3 bases: TGTGCCACCTCAGCGGCCCCCCCCTTAGCGGGAGAGGCAGATACGCAGTATTTT. This codes for CATSAAPPLAGEADTQYF. The chain employs TRBV15 and TRBJ2-3; TRBD2 matches at 9 bases. Germline CDR1 is LNHNV and CDR2 is YYDKDF (reference sequence). This CDR3 is 18 amino acids long. Unmatched junction bases numbered 19, after V lost 8 bases and J lost 4 bases.

This clonotype was seen repeatedly, ten times or more. The genes are TRBV24-1 and TRBJ2-7; 9 nucleotides line up with TRBD1. CDR1 and CDR2 from the germline V gene are KGHDR and SFDVKD. This CDR3 has 16 amino acids. Trimming at V came to 3 bases and at J to 2 bases, leaving 7 bases not matched to a gene. CDR3 in DNA: TGTGCCACCAGTGATCAGGGACAGGGAAAGACCTACGAGCAGTACTTC. Residues: CATSDQGQGKTYEQYF.

This clonotype was observed at least ten times. V and J are TRBV7-6 and TRBJ2-5; 8 bases are a match to TRBD1. Per the germline V gene, CDR1 is SGHVS and CDR2 is FNYEAQ. Unmatched junction bases numbered 14, after V lost 1 base and J lost 1 base. This CDR3 spans 19 amino acids. CDR3 in DNA: TGTGCCAGCAGCTTAGAAGCCTACTCCTCCGGGACAGGCCAAGAGACCCAGTACTTC. It translates to CASSLEAYSSGTGQETQYF.

At least ten counts were recorded for this clonotype. V is TRBV5-1 and J is TRBJ2-3, with 7 bases matching TRBD1. The CDR3 spans 18 residues. Per the germline V gene, CDR1 is SGHRS and CDR2 is YFSETQ. Trimming removed 4 bases from V and 8 bases from J; junction bases left unmatched: 22. In DNA, the CDR3 is TGCGCCAGCAGCCCTTTTGTCACATCTACAGGGGCAGTGGTTACGCAGTATTTT. This codes for CASSPFVTSTGAVVTQYF.

The chain combines TRBV2 with TRBJ1-1, with 7 bases fitting TRBD1. This CDR3 region has 13 residues. The junction had 4 bases not matched to a gene; V was cut back by 4 bases and J by 5 bases. From germline, CDR1 is SNHLY and CDR2 FYNNEI. CDR3 sequence reads: CASSGDSGTEAFF. The CDR3 DNA is TGTGCCAGCAGTGGGGACAGCGGAACTGAAGCTTTCTTT.

The V call is TRBV5-1, the J call TRBJ2-7, with unresolved D. This CDR3 is built from 13 residues. The germline V gene has CDR1 SGHRS and CDR2 YFSETQ. V lost 5 bases, J lost 0 bases, and 9 bases lay in between. The CDR3 region has the DNA TGCGCCAGCAGTGGCAGCAACTCCTACGAGCAGTACTTC. Encoded protein: CASSGSNSYEQYF.

This clonotype was counted only a few times. A much larger clone lies a single base off, so this may be a read error. J is TRBJ2-7 and V is TRBV6-6; D tentatively reads TRBD1 or TRBD2 (7 bases each). Germline-derived CDR1 and CDR2 are MNHNY and SVGAGI (reference sequence). This CDR3 region has 13 residues. Deletions cut 5 bases from V and 5 bases from J, with 13 bases between. The CDR3 loop is CASSDREGDEQYF. CDR3 nucleotide sequence: TGTGCCAGCAGTGACAGGGAGGGCGACGAGCAGTACTTC.

This clonotype was observed a single time. The V call is TRBV10-3, the J call TRBJ2-3; perhaps TRBD2 as D (7 bases). The CDR3 sequence is 13 residues long. Germline lookup yields CDR1 ENHRY and CDR2 SYGVKD. Trimming pared 10 bases from V and 5 bases from J, leaving 16 bases between. CDR3 nucleotide sequence: TGTGCCACACAGGGAGGGCACAAAGATACGCAGTATTTT. This translates into CATQGGHKDTQYF.

Of note for this clonotype: This may stem from a read error, because a much larger clone lies one nucleotide away. The gene calls are TRBV28 and TRBJ2-1; D is uncertain. The CDR3 is 11 amino acids. In germline, CDR1 is MDHEN, CDR2 SYDVKM. Written as DNA, the CDR3 is TGTACCAGCCCCCATAACAATGAGCAGTTCTTC. As protein: CTSPHNNEQFF.

Points on this clonotype: At one of its ends the junction is not consistent with the germline gene, which may arise from a read error. V usage is TRBV5-1 and J usage is TRBJ1-4, with 11 bases matching TRBD1. In germline, CDR1 is SGHRS, CDR2 YFSETQ. This CDR3 is built from 16 residues. The CDR3 bases are TGCGCCATCAGCGGAGGATCCGGGACAGGGGGTGAAAAACTGTTTTTT. Protein sequence: CAISGGSGTGGEKLFF.

This sequence joins TRBV6-6 and TRBJ1-1; 8 bases map to TRBD1. J gave up 8 bases and V 6 bases, and 8 bases lay outside the gene matches. Germline lookup yields CDR1 MNHNY and CDR2 SVGAGI (reference sequence). There are 13 residues in the CDR3. CDR3 amino acids: CASRKTGVTEAFF. CDR3 bases: TGTGCCAGCAGGAAGACAGGGGTGACAGAAGCTTTCTTT.

This clonotype was counted only a few times. The rearrangement joins TRBV20-1 to TRBJ2-3; 12 bases map to TRBD2. Trimming removed 3 bases from V and 2 bases from J; junction bases left unmatched: 15. CDR3 length: 19 amino acids. CDR1 is DFQATT, CDR2 SNEGSKA, per germline (reference sequence). The CDR3: CSARASSGGDHIFTDTQYF. The CDR3 region has the DNA TGCAGTGCTAGGGCCTCTAGCGGGGGGGACCACATATTCACAGATACGCAGTATTTT.

This clonotype was observed many times. The V and J genes are TRBV5-1 and TRBJ2-3; D unresolved. V was trimmed by 3 bases and J by 2 bases, leaving 25 bases between them. Germline loops: CDR1 SGHRS, CDR2 YFSETQ. The CDR3 loop spans 19 amino acids. The chain's CDR3 is CASSSWFEVSAEFTDTQYF. CDR3 nucleotide sequence: TGCGCCAGCAGCTCTTGGTTCGAGGTGTCCGCGGAGTTCACAGATACGCAGTATTTT.

Written as DNA, the CDR3 is TGTGCCAGCAGTGGGGGGGCTGGACAGCCCCAGCATTTT. Translating it yields CASSGGAGQPQHF. This chain joins TRBV5-5 and TRBJ1-5, with D possibly TRBD1 on 6 matching bases. The CDR3 sequence is 13 residues long. Germline V gives CDR1 SGHKS, CDR2 YYEKEE (reference sequence). Between the trimmed V and J ends, which lost 5 bases and 7 bases, there was a span of 13 bases.